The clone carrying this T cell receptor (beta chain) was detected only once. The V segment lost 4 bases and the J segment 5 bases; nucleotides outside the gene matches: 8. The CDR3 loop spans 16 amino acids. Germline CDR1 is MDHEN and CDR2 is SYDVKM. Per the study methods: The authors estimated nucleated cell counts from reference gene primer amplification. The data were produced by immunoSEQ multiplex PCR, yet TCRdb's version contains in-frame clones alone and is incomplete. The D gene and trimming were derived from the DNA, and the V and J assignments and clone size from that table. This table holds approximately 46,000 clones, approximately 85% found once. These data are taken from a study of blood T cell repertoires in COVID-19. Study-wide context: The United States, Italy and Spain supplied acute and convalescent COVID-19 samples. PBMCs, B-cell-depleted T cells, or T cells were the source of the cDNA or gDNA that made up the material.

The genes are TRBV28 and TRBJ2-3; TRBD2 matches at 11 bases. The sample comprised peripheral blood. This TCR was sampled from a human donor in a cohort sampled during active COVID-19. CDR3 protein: CASSSRGLAGGDTQYF. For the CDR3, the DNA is TGTGCCAGCAGTTCCCGGGGGCTAGCGGGGGGAGATACGCAGTATTTT.